One and the same sample provided the 19 T cell receptor beta chains below, sequenced in a study of blood T cell repertoires in COVID-19. Sequenced by immunoSEQ multiplex PCR; TCRdb stores in-frame clones only, minus some. Among roughly 180,000 clones listed, 83% were seen once. Material for sequencing was PBMCs or T cells enriched from blood (not recorded which). The source of these receptors is a woman between 50 and 59 years old in a cohort exposed to, infected with or recovered from COVID-19 (not recorded which).

This clone occurred once. The V and J genes are TRBV15 and TRBJ2-5; 15 bases fit TRBD2. The V gene's germline CDR1 is LNHNV and CDR2 YYDKDF (reference sequence). This CDR3 is built from 20 residues. Trimming took 3 bases from V and 5 from J; bases not matched to a gene: 16. CDR3 region: CATSSTIGLAGGSLWETQYF. DNA for the CDR3: TGTGCCACCAGCAGCACTATTGGACTAGCGGGGGGGAGTCTCTGGGAGACCCAGTACTTC.

The gene calls are TRBV7-3 and TRBJ2-5, with 8 bases identical to TRBD2. With V trimmed by 5 bases and J by 5 bases, 7 bases remained unmatched. CDR3 length: 14 residues. Germline V gene lookup returns CDR1 SGHTA and CDR2 FQGTGA. CDR3 nucleotide sequence: TGTGCCAGCAGCCCCGGACTAGCCCCCGAGACCCAGTACTTC. Its protein product is CASSPGLAPETQYF.

J is TRBJ2-7 and V is TRBV7-9; D may be TRBD1 (5 bases). With 2 bases removed from V and 2 bases from J, the gap between germline ends came to 10 bases. The CDR3 runs to 14 residues. Germline CDR1 reads SEHNR; CDR2 reads FQNEAQ (reference sequence). Here the CDR3 reads CASSLSAGTYEQYF. CDR3 in DNA: TGTGCCAGCAGCTTATCGGCAGGGACCTACGAGCAGTACTTC.

This chain joins TRBV19 and TRBJ2-1; possibly TRBD2 for D (6 bases). Per the germline V gene, CDR1 is LNHDA and CDR2 is SQIVND (reference sequence). The length of the CDR3 is 13 residues. V lost 4 bases and J lost 6, with 10 bases in between. In DNA form, the CDR3 reads TGTGCCAGTAGTAGTGGGGGGAGCAATGAGCAGTTCTTC. This encodes CASSSGGSNEQFF. Full variable domain (missing parts from reference TRBV19 and TRBJ2-1): DGGITQSPKYLFRKEGQNVTLSCEQNLNHDAMYWYRQDPGQGLRLIYYSQIVNDFQKGDIAEGYSVSREKKESFPLTVTSAQKNPTAFYLCASSSGGSNEQFFGPGTRLTVL.

V usage is TRBV27 and J usage is TRBJ2-2; D is unresolved. CDR1 and CDR2 (germline): MNHEY, SMNVEV (reference sequence). Trimming pared 5 bases from V and 0 bases from J, leaving 10 bases between. CDR3 size: 15 residues. This CDR3 reads CASSAGSPNTGELFF. The CDR3, as DNA: TGTGCCAGCAGTGCAGGATCTCCGAACACCGGGGAGCTGTTTTTT.

The V gene is TRBV4-3, the J gene TRBJ2-6; D might be TRBD2 (5 bases). Per germline, CDR1 LGHNA and CDR2 YSLEER. The CDR3 contains 17 residues. V shed 1 base and J shed 0 bases, with 10 bases lying between them. In DNA form, the CDR3 reads TGCGCCAGCAGCCAAGTGATCGGAGGCTCTGGGGCCAACGTCCTGACTTTC. It codes for CASSQVIGGSGANVLTF.

As DNA, the CDR3 is TGTGCCAGCAGGCTGGCCGGGACAGGGGGTTTCCTCTTCGGCGAGCAGTACTTC. It translates to CASRLAGTGGFLFGEQYF. The V call is TRBV27, the J call TRBJ2-7; 11 positions match TRBD1. This CDR3 contains 18 residues. Germline-derived CDR1 and CDR2 are MNHEY and SMNVEV (reference sequence). V shed 6 bases, J shed 6 bases, and the junction held 19 bases outside the gene matches.

The rearrangement uses TRBV5-1 and TRBJ2-7, with 7 bases fitting TRBD1. This CDR3 is 15 amino acids long. The V gene's germline CDR1 is SGHRS and CDR2 YFSETQ. V lost 1 base and J lost 2; bases outside the gene matches: 6. The CDR3 DNA reads TGCGCCAGCAGCTTGAGAGGGACAGAGACCTACGAGCAGTACTTC. Protein product: CASSLRGTETYEQYF. Filled out from reference TRBV5-1 and TRBJ2-7, the complete variable domain reads KAGVTQTPRYLIKTRGQQVTLSCSPISGHRSVSWYQQTPGQGLQFLFEYFSETQRNKGNFPGRFSGRQFSNSRSEMNVSTLELGDSALYLCASSLRGTETYEQYFGPGTRLTVT.

The chain employs TRBV6-2 or TRBV6-3 and TRBJ2-7; the match to TRBD1 covers 7 bases. Trimming took 2 bases from V and 4 from J; bases not matched to a gene: 11. Germline CDR1 MNHEY, CDR2 SVGEGT. The length of the CDR3 is 16 residues. CDR3 amino acids: CASSYRRDSFYYEQYF. DNA of the CDR3: TGTGCCAGCAGTTACCGAAGGGACAGCTTCTATTACGAGCAGTACTTC.

The chain uses TRBV7-9 and TRBJ1-1; 9 positions match TRBD1. With 4 bases clipped from V and 3 bases from J, the junction kept 12 bases outside the gene matches. CDR1 SEHNR and CDR2 FQNEAQ come from the germline V gene (reference sequence). The CDR3 extends over 17 amino acids. CDR3 loop: CASSYTGGIVLYTEAFF. Written as DNA, the CDR3 is TGTGCCAGCAGCTACACAGGGGGCATCGTTTTGTACACTGAAGCTTTCTTT.

The chain carries TRBV10-1 and TRBJ1-6; the D is unclear. The CDR3 is 12 residues long. From germline, CDR1 is WNHNN and CDR2 SYGVQD (reference sequence). V lost 11 bases and J lost 8, with 13 bases in between. For the CDR3, the DNA is TGCGCCGGAGATCTTGCCCATTCACCCCTCCACTTT. Encoded protein: CAGDLAHSPLHF.

This sequence joins TRBV7-8 and TRBJ2-3; 9 bases align to TRBD2. CDR1 SGHVS and CDR2 FQNEAQ come from the germline V gene. The J segment lost 0 bases and the V segment lost 1 base, leaving 2 bases of the junction unmatched. CDR3 size: 16 residues. CDR3 sequence (DNA): TGTGCCAGCAGCTTAGTTAGCGGGAGAAGCACAGATACGCAGTATTTT. Its protein product is CASSLVSGRSTDTQYF.

This chain links TRBV10-3 with TRBJ1-5, with D possibly matching TRBD1 (6 bases). Trimming removed 0 bases from V and 7 bases from J, with 10 bases in between. The CDR3 extends over 14 amino acids. Germline CDR1 ENHRY, CDR2 SYGVKD. CDR3 residues: CAISESKGEQPQHF. DNA for the CDR3: TGTGCCATCAGTGAGTCGAAGGGGGAACAGCCCCAGCATTTT.

The chain employs TRBV28 and TRBJ1-2; 9 nucleotides agree with TRBD1. The CDR3 runs 15 residues. Germline assignment: CDR1 MDHEN and CDR2 SYDVKM. Trimming took 5 bases from V and 6 from J; bases not matched to a gene: 10. The CDR3 loop is CASSGTPGQGDGYTF. In DNA form, the CDR3 reads TGTGCCAGCAGTGGGACCCCGGGACAGGGTGATGGCTACACCTTC.

The rearrangement uses TRBV28 and TRBJ1-4, with 7 nucleotides matching TRBD1. This CDR3 region has 15 residues. Germline V CDR1 and CDR2: MDHEN, SYDVKM. V was pared by 5 bases and J by 0 bases, with 3 bases of the junction left unmatched. The CDR3 here is CASSPQGATNEKLFF. Here the CDR3 DNA reads TGTGCCAGCAGTCCCCAGGGGGCAACTAATGAAAAACTGTTTTTT.

The chain is built from TRBV28 and TRBJ2-5; the D is unclear. The CDR3 totals 14 residues. Per germline, CDR1 MDHEN and CDR2 SYDVKM. Trimming pared 7 bases from V and 10 bases from J, leaving 22 bases between. The CDR3 nucleotides are TGTGCCAGCAAACCCACTTATACAAGAGGTGGCCAGTACTTC. Its protein product is CASKPTYTRGGQYF.

This sequence joins TRBV7-9 and TRBJ1-6, with a possible D match to TRBD1 (6 bases). Germline CDR1 SEHNR, CDR2 FQNEAQ (reference sequence). The CDR3 totals 15 residues. Trimming removed 1 base at V and 7 bases at J, with 11 bases between. CDR3 nucleotides: TGTGCCAGCAGCTTAGGCGGACAGAGAAATTCACCCCTCCACTTT. It translates to CASSLGGQRNSPLHF.

The J gene is TRBJ2-5, the V gene TRBV3-1 (or the pseudogene TRBV3-2); 8 positions agree with TRBD2. The CDR3 covers 15 residues. CDR1 LGHDT and CDR2 YNNKEL come from the germline V gene (reference sequence). The V and J ends lost 1 base and 5 bases, in that order; junction bases with no gene match: 6. The CDR3 coding sequence is TGTGCCAGCAGCCAAGCTTATAGCGGGATCGAGACCCAGTACTTC. Residues: CASSQAYSGIETQYF.

The chain carries TRBV5-4 and TRBJ2-7, with 9 bases matching TRBD2. The germline gives CDR1 SGHNT, CDR2 YYREEE (reference sequence). This CDR3 has 14 amino acids. J gave up 6 bases and V 0 bases, and 4 bases lay outside the gene matches. DNA of the CDR3: TGTGCCAGCAGCTTGGTGGGACTAGCTGGCGAGCAGTACTTC. It specifies CASSLVGLAGEQYF.